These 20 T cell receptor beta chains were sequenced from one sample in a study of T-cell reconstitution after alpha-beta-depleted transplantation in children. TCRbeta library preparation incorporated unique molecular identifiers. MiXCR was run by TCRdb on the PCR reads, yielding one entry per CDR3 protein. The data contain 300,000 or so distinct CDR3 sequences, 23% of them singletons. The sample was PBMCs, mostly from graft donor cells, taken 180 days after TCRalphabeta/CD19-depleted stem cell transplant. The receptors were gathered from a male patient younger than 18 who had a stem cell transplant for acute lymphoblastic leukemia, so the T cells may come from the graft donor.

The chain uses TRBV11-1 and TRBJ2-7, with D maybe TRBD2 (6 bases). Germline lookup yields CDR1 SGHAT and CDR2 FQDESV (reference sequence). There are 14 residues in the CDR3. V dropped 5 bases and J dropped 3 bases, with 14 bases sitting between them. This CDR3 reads CASSKRGTYYEQYF. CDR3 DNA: TGTGCCAGCAGCAAACGGGGGACTTACTACGAGCAGTACTTC.

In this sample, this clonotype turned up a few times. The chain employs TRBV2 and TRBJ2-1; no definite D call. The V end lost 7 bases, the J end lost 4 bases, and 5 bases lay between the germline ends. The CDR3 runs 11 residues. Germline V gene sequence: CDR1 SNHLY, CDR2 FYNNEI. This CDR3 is CASNVYNEQFF. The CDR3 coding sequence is TGTGCCAGCAATGTTTACAATGAGCAGTTCTTC.

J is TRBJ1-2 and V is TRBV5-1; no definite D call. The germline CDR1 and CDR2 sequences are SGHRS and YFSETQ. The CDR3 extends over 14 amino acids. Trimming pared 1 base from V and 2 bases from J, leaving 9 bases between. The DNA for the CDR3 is TGCGCCAGCAGCTTGAGGTTGGGAAACTATGGCTACACCTTC. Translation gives CASSLRLGNYGYTF.

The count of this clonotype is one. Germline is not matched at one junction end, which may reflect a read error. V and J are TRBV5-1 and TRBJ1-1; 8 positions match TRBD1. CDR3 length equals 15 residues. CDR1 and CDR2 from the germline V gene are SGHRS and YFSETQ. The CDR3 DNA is TGCGCCAGCAGGGTGGGGACAGGAATGAACACTGAAGCTTCCTTT. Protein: CASRVGTGMNTEASF.

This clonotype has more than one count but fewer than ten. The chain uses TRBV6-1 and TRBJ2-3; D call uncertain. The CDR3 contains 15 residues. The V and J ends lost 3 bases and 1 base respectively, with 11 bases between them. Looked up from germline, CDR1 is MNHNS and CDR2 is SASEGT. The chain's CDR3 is CASSDWFSGTDTQYF. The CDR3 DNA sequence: TGTGCCAGCAGTGATTGGTTTTCAGGCACAGATACGCAGTATTTT.

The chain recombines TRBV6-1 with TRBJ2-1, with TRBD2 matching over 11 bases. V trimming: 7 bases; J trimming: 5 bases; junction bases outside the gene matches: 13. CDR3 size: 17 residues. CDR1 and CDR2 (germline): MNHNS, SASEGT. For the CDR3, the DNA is TGTGCCAGCATAAGGACTCTGGGACTAGCGGACAACAATGAGCAGTTCTTC. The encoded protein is CASIRTLGLADNNEQFF.

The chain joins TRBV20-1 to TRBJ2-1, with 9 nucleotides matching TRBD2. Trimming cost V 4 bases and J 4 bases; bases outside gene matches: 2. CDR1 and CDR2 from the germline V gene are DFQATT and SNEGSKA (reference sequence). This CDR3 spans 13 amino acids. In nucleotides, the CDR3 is TGCAGTGCTACGACTAGCGGATACAATGAGCAGTTCTTC. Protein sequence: CSATTSGYNEQFF.

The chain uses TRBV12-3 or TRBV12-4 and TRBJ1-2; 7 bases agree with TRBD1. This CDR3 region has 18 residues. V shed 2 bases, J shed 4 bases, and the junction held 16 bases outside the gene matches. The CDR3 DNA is TGTGCCAGCAGTTTACATAGCAGGGGGGGTTTGTCGCCCTATGGCTACACCTTC. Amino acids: CASSLHSRGGLSPYGYTF.

CDR3 residues: CAPIQSPLHF. The CDR3 DNA reads as TGTGCCCCGATACAATCACCCCTCCACTTT. This chain uses TRBV6-5 with TRBJ1-6; D unclear. The CDR3 runs 10 residues. Deletions cut 11 bases from V and 10 bases from J, with 9 bases between. Germline CDR1 reads MNHEY; CDR2 reads SVGAGI.

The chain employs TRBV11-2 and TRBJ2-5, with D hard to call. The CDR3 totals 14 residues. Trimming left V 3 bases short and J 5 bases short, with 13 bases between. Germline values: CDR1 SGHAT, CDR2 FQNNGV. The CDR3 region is CASSFFTEMETQYF. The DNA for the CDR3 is TGTGCCAGCAGCTTTTTCACTGAAATGGAGACCCAGTACTTC. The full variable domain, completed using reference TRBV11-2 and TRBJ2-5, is EAGVAQSPRYKIIEKRQSVAFWCNPISGHATLYWYQQILGQGPKLLIQFQNNGVVDDSQLPKDRFSAERLKGVDSTLKIQPAKLEDSAVYLCASSFFTEMETQYFGPGTRLLVL.

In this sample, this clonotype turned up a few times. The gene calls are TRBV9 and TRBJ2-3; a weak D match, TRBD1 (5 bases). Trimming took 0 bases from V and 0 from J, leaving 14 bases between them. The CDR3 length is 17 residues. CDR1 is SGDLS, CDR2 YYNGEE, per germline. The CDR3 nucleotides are TGTGCCAGCAGCGTAGTAAGTGGGGCGCTTAGCACAGATACGCAGTATTTT. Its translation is CASSVVSGALSTDTQYF.

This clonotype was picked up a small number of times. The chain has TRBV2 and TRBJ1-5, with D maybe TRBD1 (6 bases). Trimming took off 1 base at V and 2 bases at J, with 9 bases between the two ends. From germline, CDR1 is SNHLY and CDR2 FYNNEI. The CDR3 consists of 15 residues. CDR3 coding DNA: TGTGCCAGCAGTGAAGGGACAGTGGGCAATCAGCCCCAGCATTTT. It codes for CASSEGTVGNQPQHF. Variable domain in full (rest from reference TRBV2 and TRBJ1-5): EPEVTQTPSHQVTQMGQEVILRCVPISNHLYFYWYRQILGQKVEFLVSFYNNEISEKSEIFDDQFSVERPDGSNFTLKIRSTKLEDSAMYFCASSEGTVGNQPQHFGDGTRLSIL.

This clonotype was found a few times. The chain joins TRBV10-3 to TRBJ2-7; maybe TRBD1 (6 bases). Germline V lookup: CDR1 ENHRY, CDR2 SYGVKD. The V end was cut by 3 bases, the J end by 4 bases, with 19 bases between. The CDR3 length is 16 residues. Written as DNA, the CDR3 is TGTGCCATCAGTGATAGGGGGACACGGGCATTTTACGAGCAGTACTTC. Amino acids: CAISDRGTRAFYEQYF.

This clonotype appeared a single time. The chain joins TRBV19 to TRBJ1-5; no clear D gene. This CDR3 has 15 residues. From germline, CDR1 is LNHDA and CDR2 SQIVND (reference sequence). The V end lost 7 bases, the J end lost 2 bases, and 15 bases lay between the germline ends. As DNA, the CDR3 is TGTGCCAGTATAACCGGATCCGAAGGCAATCAGCCCCAGCATTTT. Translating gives CASITGSEGNQPQHF.

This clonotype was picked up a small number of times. The CDR3 DNA reads TGCGCCAGCAGCTTGGTGCTCGCGGGAGGACTGGATACGCAGTATTTT. Translated: CASSLVLAGGLDTQYF. The V call is TRBV5-1, the J call TRBJ2-3, with 8 bases that match TRBD2. This CDR3 contains 16 residues. The junction had 9 bases not matched to a gene; V was cut back by 0 bases and J by 6 bases. Germline CDR1 SGHRS, CDR2 YFSETQ.

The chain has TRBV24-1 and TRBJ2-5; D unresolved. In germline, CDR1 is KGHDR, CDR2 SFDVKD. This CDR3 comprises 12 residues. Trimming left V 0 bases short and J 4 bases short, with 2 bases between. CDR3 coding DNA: TGTGCCACCAGTGATTTGACAGAGACCCAGTACTTC. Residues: CATSDLTETQYF.

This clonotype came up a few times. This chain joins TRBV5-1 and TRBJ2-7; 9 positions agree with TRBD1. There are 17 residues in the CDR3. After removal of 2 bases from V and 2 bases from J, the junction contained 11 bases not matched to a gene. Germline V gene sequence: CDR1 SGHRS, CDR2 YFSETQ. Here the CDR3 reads CASSLRPGTGLAYEQYF. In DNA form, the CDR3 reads TGCGCCAGCAGCTTACGTCCCGGGACAGGGTTGGCCTACGAGCAGTACTTC.

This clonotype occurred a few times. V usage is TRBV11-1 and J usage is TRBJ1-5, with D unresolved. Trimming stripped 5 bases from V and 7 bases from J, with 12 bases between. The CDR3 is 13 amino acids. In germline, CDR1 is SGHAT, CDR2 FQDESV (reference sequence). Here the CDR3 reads CASSPGPRQPQHF. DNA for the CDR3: TGTGCCAGCAGCCCTGGCCCCAGGCAGCCCCAGCATTTT.

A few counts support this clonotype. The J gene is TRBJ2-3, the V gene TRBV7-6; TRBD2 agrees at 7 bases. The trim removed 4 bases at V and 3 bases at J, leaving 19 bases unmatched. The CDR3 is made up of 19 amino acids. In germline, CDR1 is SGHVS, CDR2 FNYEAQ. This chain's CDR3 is CASSSYPETSGNRTDTQYF. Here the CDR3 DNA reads TGTGCCAGCAGCTCCTATCCTGAGACGAGCGGGAATCGGACAGATACGCAGTATTTT.

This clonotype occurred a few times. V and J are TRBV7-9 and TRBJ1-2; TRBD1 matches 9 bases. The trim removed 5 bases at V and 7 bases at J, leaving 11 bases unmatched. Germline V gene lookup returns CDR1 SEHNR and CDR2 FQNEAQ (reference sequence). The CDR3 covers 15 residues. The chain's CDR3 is CASSGRPGTGFGYTF. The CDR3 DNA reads TGTGCCAGCAGCGGCCGTCCCGGGACAGGGTTTGGCTACACCTTC.